The clone carrying this TCR beta chain showed up just a few times. Its antigen is undetermined. The junction and the germline gene differ at one end; a read error may be behind it. The CDR3 has 16 amino acids. Germline V lookup: CDR1 SSHAT, CDR2 FNYEAQ (reference sequence). These data originate in a study of T cell repertoires in cytomegalovirus infection. For the study at large: Selected CMV epitopes included recently identified HLA-C-restricted ones as well as well-studied HLA-B-restricted ones. TCR beta signatures that were public indicated CMV infection and matching HLA type.

One entry per CDR3 protein results from TCRdb running MiXCR on the reads. The table has around 710,000 distinct CDR3 sequences, roughly 28% seen once. Whole-study findings and limits: Adding up the frequency of public TCR beta families identified people who carried CMV plus the relevant HLA. Dominating the ex vivo response were TCR beta clonotypes that were CMV-specific and HLA-C-restricted.

This receptor was identified in a human donor in good health (CMV status not recorded). Some clones in this sample may be carry-over from other donors' samples. Specimen: cultured CD8+ T cells from PBMCs, collected from culture after CMV antigen stimulation. The V and J genes are TRBV7-7 and TRBJ2-1, with 9 bases that match TRBD2. The CDR3, as DNA: TGTGCTAGCAGCTTAACAGCGGGGGGCAACTACAATGAGCAGTTCTTC. Translated: CASSLTAGGNYNEQFF. The whole variable domain, remainder taken from reference TRBV7-7 and TRBJ2-1, is GAGVSQSPRYKVTKRGQDVTLRCDPISSHATLYWYQQALGQGPEFLTYFNYEAQPDKSGLPSDRFSAERPEGSISTLTIQRTEQRDSAMYRCASSLTAGGNYNEQFFGPGTRLTVL.